A single sample is the source of the 28 T cell receptor beta chains below, sequenced in a study of cytomegalovirus exposure and HLA in healthy donors. Sequencing was performed with immunoSEQ multiplex PCR; in TCRdb, only in-frame clones are kept and a portion is missing. The sample lists some 200,000 clones, about four fifths seen once, with approximately 2.9% in the top ten. The sequencing sample was made of PBMCs. These receptors came from a woman aged 18 to 35 in good health and CMV-seropositive.

The chain combines TRBV5-4 with TRBJ1-2, with TRBD1 identical over 10 bases. V was clipped by 4 bases and J by 7 bases; unmatched bases: 10. The CDR3 sequence is 15 residues long. Germline values: CDR1 SGHNT, CDR2 YYREEE (reference sequence). CDR3 sequence reads: CASSLTGGASIGYTF. DNA of the CDR3: TGTGCCAGCAGCCTGACAGGGGGCGCTTCGATTGGCTACACCTTC.

Concerning this clone itself: The sample holds other DNA sequences that translate to the same CDR3. This chain uses TRBV18 with TRBJ2-1; D is undetermined. CDR1 KGHSH and CDR2 LQKENI come from the germline V gene. This CDR3 spans 13 amino acids. Trimming pared 3 bases from V and 4 bases from J, leaving 7 bases between. The CDR3 reads CASSPSTYNEQFF. The CDR3 bases are TGTGCCAGCTCACCGTCCACTTACAATGAGCAGTTCTTC. The full variable domain, completed using reference TRBV18 and TRBJ2-1, is NAGVMQNPRHLVRRRGQEARLRCSPMKGHSHVYWYRQLPEEGLKFMVYLQKENIIDESGMPKERFSAEFPKEGPSILRIQQVVRGDSAAYFCASSPSTYNEQFFGPGTRLTVL.

The chain recombines TRBV7-2 with TRBJ2-5; 8 bases match TRBD2. Losses at the gene ends were 2 bases for V and 4 bases for J; bases not matched to a gene: 9. Germline V CDR1 and CDR2: SGHTA, FQGNSA. This CDR3 has 16 residues. Here the CDR3 DNA reads TGTGCCAGCAGCTTAAATATGGCGGGGGGTCGAGAGACCCAGTACTTC. As protein: CASSLNMAGGRETQYF.

V is TRBV13 and J is TRBJ1-2; 7 bases align to TRBD1. There are 14 residues in the CDR3. Germline CDR1 and CDR2: PRHDT and FYEKMQ (reference sequence). With 5 bases clipped from V and 5 bases from J, the junction kept 8 bases outside the gene matches. In DNA form, the CDR3 reads TGTGCCAGCAGCGAGACCGGGACAGCTTATGGCTACACCTTC. Protein product: CASSETGTAYGYTF.

A word on this clone: Other nucleotide sequences in the sample specify the same CDR3. V usage is TRBV4-1 and J usage is TRBJ1-2; a weak D match, TRBD1 (5 bases). Germline assignment: CDR1 MGHRA and CDR2 YSYEKL. This CDR3 has 14 residues. Trimming took 1 base from V and 3 from J, leaving 9 bases between them. The CDR3 sequence is CASSQARGYYGYTF. CDR3 bases: TGCGCCAGCAGCCAAGCGCGGGGGTACTATGGCTACACCTTC.

In its sample, this clone was seen once. This chain joins TRBV7-9 and TRBJ2-1, with TRBD1 as a possible D gene (5 bases). Looked up from germline, CDR1 is SEHNR and CDR2 is FQNEAQ (reference sequence). This CDR3 is built from 15 residues. Trimming removed 5 bases from V and 3 bases from J, with 14 bases in between. CDR3 amino acids: CASSPGFPFYNEQFF. The CDR3 DNA is TGTGCCAGCAGCCCAGGGTTCCCCTTCTACAATGAGCAGTTCTTC.

The V gene is TRBV14, the J gene TRBJ1-6; 7 nucleotides line up with TRBD1. The CDR3 loop spans 15 amino acids. Unmatched junction bases numbered 6, after V lost 3 bases and J lost 7 bases. Germline CDR1 is SGHDN and CDR2 is FVKESK. CDR3 sequence: CASSHDRVGNSPLHF. In nucleotides, the CDR3 is TGTGCCAGCAGCCATGACAGGGTAGGAAATTCACCCCTCCACTTT.

V usage is TRBV5-1 and J usage is TRBJ1-2, with D possibly matching TRBD1 (6 bases). The germline V gene has CDR1 SGHRS and CDR2 YFSETQ. The ends were cut back, 0 bases at V and 6 bases at J, with 9 bases in the middle. The CDR3 spans 13 residues. This CDR3 is CASSLDRVDGYTF. The CDR3, as DNA: TGCGCCAGCAGCTTGGACAGGGTGGATGGCTACACCTTC.

The genes are TRBV6-5 and TRBJ1-4, with a weak D call TRBD1 (6 bases). V gave up 0 bases and J gave up 4 bases, with 9 bases separating them. CDR1 and CDR2 from the germline V gene are MNHEY and SVGAGI. CDR3 length equals 15 residues. In DNA, the CDR3 is TGTGCCAGCAGTTACTCTACAGGGAGTAATGAAAAACTGTTTTTT. Protein sequence: CASSYSTGSNEKLFF.

The CDR3 nucleotides read TGTGCCAGCAGCCCACTAGCGGGGAGCACCTACGAGCAGTACTTC. It is translated as CASSPLAGSTYEQYF. The chain is built from TRBV6-1 and TRBJ2-7; 10 bases fit TRBD2. Germline CDR1 reads MNHNS; CDR2 reads SASEGT. The CDR3 is 15 amino acids. V was pared by 6 bases and J by 2 bases, with 7 bases of the junction left unmatched.

The chain recombines TRBV12-5 with TRBJ2-1; D unclear. The CDR3 has 13 amino acids. V shed 5 bases and J shed 8 bases, with 13 bases lying between them. CDR1 LGHNT and CDR2 FRNRAP come from the germline V gene. The CDR3 is CASGPPGGYEQFF. The CDR3, as DNA: TGTGCTAGTGGTCCACCCGGCGGTTATGAGCAGTTCTTC.

V is TRBV6-5 and J is TRBJ2-7; no clear D. The CDR3 contains 14 residues. CDR1 and CDR2 from the germline V gene are MNHEY and SVGAGI. V dropped 6 bases and J dropped 2 bases, with 14 bases sitting between them. CDR3 coding DNA: TGTGCCAGCAGGCCACCAAACCTAGCCTACGAGCAGTACTTC. Amino acid sequence: CASRPPNLAYEQYF.

This clone was picked up a small number of times. The chain couples TRBV6-1 to TRBJ1-5; TRBD1 might be the D (5 bases). Looked up from germline, CDR1 is MNHNS and CDR2 is SASEGT. The CDR3 is made up of 14 amino acids. Trimming left V 7 bases short and J 6 bases short, with 16 bases between. CDR3 sequence: CASTFHSGGQPQHF. CDR3 DNA sequence: TGTGCCAGCACGTTCCACAGCGGGGGTCAGCCCCAGCATTTT.

Comment on this clone: Other DNA sequences from this sample encode an identical CDR3 as well. This chain joins TRBV7-8 and TRBJ1-6, with 8 bases fitting TRBD1. Germline V gene sequence: CDR1 SGHVS, CDR2 FQNEAQ. The ends lost 5 bases at V and 6 bases at J; junction bases unmatched: 6. The CDR3 runs 15 residues. The CDR3 is CASSPQGAGNSPLHF. As DNA, the CDR3 is TGTGCCAGCAGCCCGCAGGGGGCGGGTAATTCACCCCTCCACTTT.

This chain connects TRBV13 to TRBJ2-3, with D uncertain. This CDR3 contains 12 residues. Germline V gene lookup returns CDR1 PRHDT and CDR2 FYEKMQ (reference sequence). Trimming cost V 5 bases and J 1 base, with 4 bases left between them. The CDR3 region has the DNA TGTGCCAGCAGCACTGGCACAGATACGCAGTATTTT. It encodes CASSTGTDTQYF.

J is TRBJ2-2 and V is TRBV6-5; possible D gene TRBD2, 6 bases. The CDR3 runs 15 residues. The ends were cut back, 0 bases at V and 1 base at J, with 6 bases in the middle. Germline CDR1 is MNHEY and CDR2 is SVGAGI. The CDR3 region is CASSYSRGNTGELFF. The CDR3 nucleotides read TGTGCCAGCAGTTACTCGCGGGGGAACACCGGGGAGCTGTTTTTT.

The gene calls are TRBV5-7 and TRBJ2-7; the match to TRBD2 covers 10 bases. TRBV5-7 is assigned to the ORF class and has an uncertain function. The CDR3 length is 17 residues. V dropped 4 bases and J dropped 5; count of bases not matched to a gene: 15. The CDR3 sequence: CASSGDSERGGRNEQYF. The CDR3 nucleotides are TGTGCCAGCAGCGGTGACTCGGAGCGGGGGGGCCGGAACGAGCAGTACTTC.

The CDR3 reads CASSPAGGYEQYF. The CDR3 DNA reads as TGTGCCAGCAGTCCCGCAGGGGGTTACGAGCAGTACTTC. V gene TRBV27 combines with J gene TRBJ2-7, with 7 bases aligning to TRBD1. The CDR3 runs 13 residues. CDR1 and CDR2 from the germline V gene are MNHEY and SMNVEV (reference sequence). The trim removed 5 bases at V and 4 bases at J, leaving 5 bases unmatched.

The rearrangement uses TRBV6-5 and TRBJ1-2; D gene unclear. Trimming shortened V by 0 bases and J by 0 bases, and 8 bases separated the two germline ends. Germline loops: CDR1 MNHEY, CDR2 SVGAGI. The CDR3 contains 15 residues. CDR3 sequence (DNA): TGTGCCAGCAGTTACTCCCGGGTAGCTAACTATGGCTACACCTTC. It translates to CASSYSRVANYGYTF.

The rearrangement uses TRBV11-2 and TRBJ2-5, with 8 bases that match TRBD1. V was pared by 4 bases and J by 5 bases, with 9 bases of the junction left unmatched. Germline V gene sequence: CDR1 SGHAT, CDR2 FQNNGV. The CDR3 length is 15 residues. The CDR3 loop is CASSSLRGREETQYF. The CDR3 nucleotides are TGTGCCAGCAGCTCTCTCAGGGGGCGCGAGGAGACCCAGTACTTC. Full variable domain (remainder filled in from reference TRBV11-2 and TRBJ2-5): EAGVAQSPRYKIIEKRQSVAFWCNPISGHATLYWYQQILGQGPKLLIQFQNNGVVDDSQLPKDRFSAERLKGVDSTLKIQPAKLEDSAVYLCASSSLRGREETQYFGPGTRLLVL.

The chain has TRBV6-6 and TRBJ2-7; 10 nucleotides align to TRBD2. The CDR3 loop spans 15 amino acids. The J segment lost 0 bases and the V segment lost 6 bases, leaving 5 bases of the junction unmatched. In germline, CDR1 is MNHNY, CDR2 SVGAGI (reference sequence). CDR3 in DNA: TGTGCCAGCAGCCATACTAGCGGGGCCTCCTACGAGCAGTACTTC. It yields the protein CASSHTSGASYEQYF.

The V and J genes are TRBV6-5 and TRBJ2-2; a weak D match, TRBD1 (6 bases). The CDR3 has 15 residues. Germline V CDR1 and CDR2: MNHEY, SVGAGI. The germline V and J ends were trimmed by 5 bases and 3 bases, with 13 bases remaining between them. CDR3 sequence (DNA): TGTGCCAGCAGTCACCTGGGGGCGGACACCGGGGAGCTGTTTTTT. This codes for CASSHLGADTGELFF.

The chain recombines TRBV11-2 with TRBJ1-3; D unresolved. The CDR3 contains 16 residues. The germline V gene encodes CDR1 SGHAT and CDR2 FQNNGV. V was clipped by 0 bases and J by 0 bases, with 9 bases between them. The CDR3: CASSLDFAGSGNTIYF. DNA for the CDR3: TGTGCCAGCAGCTTAGATTTTGCGGGCTCTGGAAACACCATATATTTT.

V gene TRBV11-2 combines with J gene TRBJ1-1; D ambiguous. Trimming removed 2 bases from V and 0 bases from J, with 7 bases in between. CDR1 is SGHAT, CDR2 FQNNGV, per germline. There are 14 residues in the CDR3. The DNA of the CDR3 is TGTGCCAGCAGCTTACATGTCATGAACACTGAAGCTTTCTTT. Translated, it gives CASSLHVMNTEAFF.

The J gene is TRBJ2-2, the V gene TRBV9; no clear D gene. The ends were cut back, 2 bases at V and 1 base at J, with 6 bases in the middle. This CDR3 is built from 14 residues. Looked up from germline, CDR1 is SGDLS and CDR2 is YYNGEE. The CDR3 DNA is TGTGCCAGCAGCGTGTCAGGGAACACCGGGGAGCTGTTTTTT. Encoded protein: CASSVSGNTGELFF.

The genes are TRBV6-5 and TRBJ1-2; possible D gene TRBD1, 6 bases. V was clipped by 6 bases and J by 3 bases, with 17 bases between them. The CDR3 is 15 amino acids. The germline V gene encodes CDR1 MNHEY and CDR2 SVGAGI. The DNA of the CDR3 is TGTGCCAGCAGACCCAAACCGGACAGTTACTATGGCTACACCTTC. It is translated as CASRPKPDSYYGYTF.

The V gene is TRBV5-4, the J gene TRBJ2-7; 10 positions agree with TRBD2. This CDR3 comprises 19 residues. Germline lookup yields CDR1 SGHNT and CDR2 YYREEE (reference sequence). V trimming: 4 bases; J trimming: 0 bases; junction bases outside the gene matches: 16. The CDR3 sequence is CASSIPGVSGGPSSYEQYF. CDR3 nucleotides: TGTGCCAGCAGCATCCCCGGAGTTAGCGGGGGGCCCAGCTCCTACGAGCAGTACTTC.

The V call is TRBV19, the J call TRBJ1-2; 7 positions match TRBD1. Trimming cost V 6 bases and J 7 bases; bases outside gene matches: 14. Looked up from germline, CDR1 is LNHDA and CDR2 is SQIVND (reference sequence). The CDR3 runs 15 residues. The CDR3 DNA reads as TGTGCCAGTAGCCCATACGAGGAGGGGGCCGTTGGCTACACCTTC. It translates to CASSPYEEGAVGYTF.